This entry features one T cell receptor beta chain sequence. This clonotype was counted at least ten times. Its antigen is not yet known. Base qualities are not provided; no much larger clone lies one nucleotide away. This sample stems from a study of blood T cells in healthy people across ages (dated by TCRdb to about 2015). Study-level background: In model experiments, template switching captured about one uniquely barcoded TCR beta cDNA molecule for every two T cells. Using deep sequencing normalized with unique cDNA molecular identifiers, the study measured how TCR beta repertoire diversity changes with age. Four age groups were formed from the donors: young (average around 15 years), middle-aged (around 37), aged (about 62) and long-lived (more than 75). Donors of different ages were randomly distributed across sequencing lanes to avoid experimental bias. For two donors (one aged 18 to 29 and one aged 80 or older), the study analyzed two additional independent replicas of 1 million unique cDNA reads from the same blood draw. The research as a whole found: Compared with the aged group, the long-lived group had more naive CD4+ T cells, fewer expanded clones and increased TCR diversity, a pattern suggesting age selection. Estimates of total diversity based on one million sequenced T cells were considered lower bounds and underestimates. Observed TCR beta diversity correlated strongly with the percentage of naive T cells measured by flow cytometry. Because profiling used bulk unsorted PBMCs, naive and antigen-experienced compartments could not be compared conclusively. Because donor CMV infection status was unknown, age-related changes in expanded clonotypes were potentially confounded. Observed TCR beta diversity per million T cells fell roughly linearly with age, and a significant reduction was already apparent by age around 44.

Systemically healthy Caucasian individuals from Russia, over 30 in total and aged roughly 6 to 95 years, were included as donors. Each donor gave 9.5 to 10 milliliters of peripheral blood, drawn into EDTA-treated Vacutainer tubes. PBMCs were isolated by Ficoll-Paque density-gradient centrifugation, with at least 6.5 million obtained per sample. Total RNA, at least 6 micrograms per sample, was extracted from PBMCs with Trizol reagent. For every donor, an aliquot of PBMCs went through flow cytometry to measure the percentages of naive CD45RAhigh/CD27high T cells. To prepare the library, 5' RACE was applied. Sequencing instrument: Illumina HiSeq 2500. A second PCR of 7 to 11 cycles was performed with a sample-barcoded 5' primer and a J-beta primer mix. Each TCR beta cDNA molecule received a unique molecular identifier from a template-switch 5' adaptor carrying 12 random nucleotides. At least 2.5 million CDR3-containing paired-end reads were obtained from each sample. First-strand cDNA synthesis was performed from all RNA using the Mint cDNA synthesis kit, with priming by a TRBC-specific oligonucleotide. Following uracil-DNA glycosylase treatment, a first 18-cycle PCR with universal primers M1SS and BC2_uni_R was performed on all cDNA. As for how the authors treated the data: For normalization, 1 million high-quality reads were randomly selected from each sample, with every read carrying a distinct molecular identifier. Reads with shared molecular identifiers were discarded instead of being binned into consensus sequences. MiTCR, set to a Q25 quality threshold and the strictest error-elimination algorithm, was used for CDR3 identification, clonotype clustering and error correction. A nonparametric unseen species model with Euler transformation was used to estimate a lower bound on total TCR beta diversity. TCRdb's own reprocessing of the public reads used fastp at Q25 and MiXCR and kept productive beta chains. Rows are unified per CDR3 protein, each entry keeping the most common DNA and genes. The V and J calls and clone size come from TCRdb's table, not from the authors' own analysis. The sample contains 870,000 or so distinct CDR3 sequences, roughly 26% of them found a single time. The ten biggest clones cover roughly 17% of the sample.

There are 15 amino acids in the CDR3, from cysteine to phenylalanine inclusive. Only the CDR3 region is kept as DNA, spanning 45 bases read in frame from base 1. The V and J ends are trimmed by 1 base and 4 bases, leaving 10 bases between them. Here the chain combines TRBV12-3 or TRBV12-4 and TRBJ1-4; possibly the D gene is TRBD1, per 5 matching bases. The sequence was obtained from an elderly woman in good health. Material: blood. The nucleotides read TGTGCCAGCAGTTTAGGTTGGGGGGATAATGAAAAACTGTTTTTT. Translated, it gives CASSLGWGDNEKLFF.